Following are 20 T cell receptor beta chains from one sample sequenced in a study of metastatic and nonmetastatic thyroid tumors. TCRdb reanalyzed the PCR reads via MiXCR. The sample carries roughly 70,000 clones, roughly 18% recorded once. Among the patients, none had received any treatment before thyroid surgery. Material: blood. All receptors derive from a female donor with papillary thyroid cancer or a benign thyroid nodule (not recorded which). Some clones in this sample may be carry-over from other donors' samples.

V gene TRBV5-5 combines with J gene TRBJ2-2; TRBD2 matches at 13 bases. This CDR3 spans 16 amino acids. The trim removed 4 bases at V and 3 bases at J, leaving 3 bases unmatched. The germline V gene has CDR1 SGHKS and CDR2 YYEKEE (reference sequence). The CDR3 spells CASSPLAGGDTGELFF. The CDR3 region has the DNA TGTGCCAGCAGCCCACTAGCGGGAGGGGACACCGGGGAGCTGTTTTTT.

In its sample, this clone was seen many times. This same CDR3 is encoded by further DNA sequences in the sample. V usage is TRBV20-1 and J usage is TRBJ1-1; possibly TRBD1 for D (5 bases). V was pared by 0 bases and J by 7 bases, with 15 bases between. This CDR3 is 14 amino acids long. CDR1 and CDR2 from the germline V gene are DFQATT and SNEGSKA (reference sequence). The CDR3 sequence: CSARDEVRQGEAFF. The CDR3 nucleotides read TGCAGTGCTAGAGATGAAGTGCGGCAGGGTGAAGCTTTCTTT.

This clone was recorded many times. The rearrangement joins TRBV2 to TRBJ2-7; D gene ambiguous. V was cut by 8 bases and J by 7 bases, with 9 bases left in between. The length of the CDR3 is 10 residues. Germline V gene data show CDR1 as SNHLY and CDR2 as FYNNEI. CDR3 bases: TGTGCCAGCGGCGACATTGAGCAGTACTTC. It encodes CASGDIEQYF.

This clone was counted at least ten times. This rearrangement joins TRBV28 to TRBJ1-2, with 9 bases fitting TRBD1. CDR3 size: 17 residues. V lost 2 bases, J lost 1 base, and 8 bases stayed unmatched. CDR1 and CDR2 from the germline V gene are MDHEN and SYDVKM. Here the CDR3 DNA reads TGTGCCAGCAGTTTACCGGGACAGGGTGCTTTTAACTATGGCTACACCTTC. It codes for CASSLPGQGAFNYGYTF.

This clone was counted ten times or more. In DNA, the CDR3 is TGTGCCAGCAGCGGAGGGACAGGGCTTACAGATACGCAGTATTTT. It encodes CASSGGTGLTDTQYF. The V and J genes are TRBV11-1 and TRBJ2-3, with 9 nucleotides matching TRBD1. Germline loops: CDR1 SGHAT, CDR2 FQDESV (reference sequence). The CDR3 loop spans 15 amino acids. V was clipped by 5 bases and J by 3 bases; unmatched bases: 6.

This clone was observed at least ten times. The CDR3 DNA reads TGTGCCAGCAGAATCCAGATGGGGGCTTCTGGAAACACCATATATTTT. Residues: CASRIQMGASGNTIYF. V gene TRBV6-1 combines with J gene TRBJ1-3; D possibly corresponds to TRBD1 (6 bases). Germline V gene data show CDR1 as MNHNS and CDR2 as SASEGT. Trimming shortened V by 6 bases and J by 1 base, and 16 bases separated the two germline ends. This CDR3 is built from 16 residues.

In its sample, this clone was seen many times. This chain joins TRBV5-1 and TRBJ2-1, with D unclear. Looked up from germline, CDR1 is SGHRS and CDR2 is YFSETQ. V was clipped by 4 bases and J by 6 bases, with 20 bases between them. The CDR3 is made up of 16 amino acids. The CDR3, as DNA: TGCGCCAGCAGCCCGACTGACCTGAGTCTCTTCAATGAGCAGTTCTTC. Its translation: CASSPTDLSLFNEQFF.

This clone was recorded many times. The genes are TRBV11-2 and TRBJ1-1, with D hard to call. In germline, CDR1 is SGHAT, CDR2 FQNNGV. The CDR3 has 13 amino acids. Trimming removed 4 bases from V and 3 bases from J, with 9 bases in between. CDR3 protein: CASSYFSDTEAFF. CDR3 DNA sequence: TGTGCCAGCAGCTATTTTTCGGACACTGAAGCTTTCTTT.

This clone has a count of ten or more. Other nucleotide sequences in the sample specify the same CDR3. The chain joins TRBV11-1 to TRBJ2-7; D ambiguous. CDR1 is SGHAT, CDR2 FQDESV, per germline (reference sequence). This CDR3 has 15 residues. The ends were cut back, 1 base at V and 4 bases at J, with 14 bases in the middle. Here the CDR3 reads CASSLVQWGTYEQYF. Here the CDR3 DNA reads TGTGCCAGCAGCTTAGTTCAGTGGGGTACTTACGAGCAGTACTTC.

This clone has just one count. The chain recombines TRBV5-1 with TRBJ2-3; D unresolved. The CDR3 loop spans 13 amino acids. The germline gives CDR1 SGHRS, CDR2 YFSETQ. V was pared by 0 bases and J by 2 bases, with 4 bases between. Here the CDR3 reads CASSLVFTDTQYF. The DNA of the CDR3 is TGCGCCAGCAGCTTGGTCTTCACAGATACGCAGTATTTT.

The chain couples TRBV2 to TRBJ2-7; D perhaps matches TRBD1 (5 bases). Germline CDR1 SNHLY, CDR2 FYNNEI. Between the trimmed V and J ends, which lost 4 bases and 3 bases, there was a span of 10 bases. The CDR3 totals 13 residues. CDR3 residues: CASSVARDYEQYF. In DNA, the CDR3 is TGTGCCAGCAGTGTGGCCAGGGACTACGAGCAGTACTTC.

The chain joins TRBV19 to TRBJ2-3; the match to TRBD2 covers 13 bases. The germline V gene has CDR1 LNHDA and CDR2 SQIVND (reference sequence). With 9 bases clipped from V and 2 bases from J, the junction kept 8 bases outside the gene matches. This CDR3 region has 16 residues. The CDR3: CASTKTSGGFTDTQYF. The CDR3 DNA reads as TGTGCCAGCACCAAGACTAGCGGGGGGTTCACAGATACGCAGTATTTT.

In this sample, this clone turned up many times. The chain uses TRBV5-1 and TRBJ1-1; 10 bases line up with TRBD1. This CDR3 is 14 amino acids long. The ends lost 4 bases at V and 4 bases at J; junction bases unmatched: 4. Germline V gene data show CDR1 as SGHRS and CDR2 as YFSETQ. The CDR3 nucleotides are TGCGCCAGCAGCCCGGACAGGGGGGTCACTGAAGCTTTCTTT. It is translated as CASSPDRGVTEAFF.

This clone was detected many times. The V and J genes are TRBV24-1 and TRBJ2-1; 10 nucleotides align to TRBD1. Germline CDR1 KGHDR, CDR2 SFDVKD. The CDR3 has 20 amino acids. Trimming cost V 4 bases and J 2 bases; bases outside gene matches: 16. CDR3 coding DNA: TGTGCCACCAGTGAAGCCCCCGGGACAGGGGCCGCTCCGGCCTACAATGAGCAGTTCTTC. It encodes CATSEAPGTGAAPAYNEQFF.

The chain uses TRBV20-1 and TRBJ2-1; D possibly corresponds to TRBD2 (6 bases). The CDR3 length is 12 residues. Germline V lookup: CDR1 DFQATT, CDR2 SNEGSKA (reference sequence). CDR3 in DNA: TGCAGCCCAGCGGGCCCTATCAATGAGCAGTTCTTC. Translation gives CSPAGPINEQFF.

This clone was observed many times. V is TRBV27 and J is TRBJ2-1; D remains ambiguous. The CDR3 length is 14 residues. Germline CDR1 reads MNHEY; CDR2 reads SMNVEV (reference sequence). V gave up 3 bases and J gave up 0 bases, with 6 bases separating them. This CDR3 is CASSLQHSYNEQFF. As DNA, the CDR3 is TGTGCCAGCAGTTTGCAGCACTCCTACAATGAGCAGTTCTTC.

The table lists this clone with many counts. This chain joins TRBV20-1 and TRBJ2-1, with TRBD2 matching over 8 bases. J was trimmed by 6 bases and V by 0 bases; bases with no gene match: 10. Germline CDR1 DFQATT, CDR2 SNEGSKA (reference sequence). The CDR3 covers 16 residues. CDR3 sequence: CSARDRGGRAPNEQFF. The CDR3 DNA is TGCAGTGCTAGAGATCGGGGGGGGAGGGCCCCCAATGAGCAGTTCTTC.

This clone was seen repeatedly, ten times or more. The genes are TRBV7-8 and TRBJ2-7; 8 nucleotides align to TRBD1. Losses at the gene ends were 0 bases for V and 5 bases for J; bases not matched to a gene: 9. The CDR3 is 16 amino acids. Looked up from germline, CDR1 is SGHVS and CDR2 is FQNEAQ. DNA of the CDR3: TGTGCCAGCAGCTTAGCCCCAGGACAGGGAACCCACGAGCAGTACTTC. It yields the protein CASSLAPGQGTHEQYF.

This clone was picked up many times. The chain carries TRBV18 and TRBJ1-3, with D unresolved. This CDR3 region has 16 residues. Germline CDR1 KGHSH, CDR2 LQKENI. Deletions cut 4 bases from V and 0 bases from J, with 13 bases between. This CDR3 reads CASSRGREVSGNTIYF. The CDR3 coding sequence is TGTGCCAGCTCACGAGGACGGGAAGTCTCTGGAAACACCATATATTTT.

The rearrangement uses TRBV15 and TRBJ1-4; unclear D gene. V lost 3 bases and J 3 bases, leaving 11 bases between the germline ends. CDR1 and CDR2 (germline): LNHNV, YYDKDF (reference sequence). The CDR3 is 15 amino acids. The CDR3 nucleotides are TGTGCCACCAGCAGTAATGGGGAAGCTAATGAAAAACTGTTTTTT. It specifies CATSSNGEANEKLFF.